This T cell receptor beta chain was recorded in a study of Ad26.COV2.S vaccination and SARS-CoV-2 variants. Study results and caveats: An underestimation of total T cell responses may have resulted from the TCR breadth and depth analyses.

Germline CDR1 SGHNT, CDR2 YYREEE (reference sequence). The V and J ends lost 3 bases and 7 bases respectively, with 11 bases between them. The CDR3 runs 13 residues. Concerning this clone: As yet, its antigen is unknown.

Data came from immunoSEQ multiplex PCR; TCRdb stores just in-frame clones and leaves some out. The data contain approximately 480,000 clones, roughly 87% of them singletons. Treatment: about 20 received Ad26.COV2.S at low or high dose, single or two shots; about 5 received placebo; per-sample allocation not given. Repertoires come from day 63 after the first vaccine or placebo injection. Adults aged 18-55 years in Boston included the donor. Ad26 vector vaccine expressed Wuhan-strain SARS-CoV-2 spike. This chain uses TRBV5-4 with TRBJ2-1, with D possibly matching TRBD1 (6 bases). This TCR was recovered from a person between 18 and 65 years old who received the Ad26.COV2.S COVID-19 vaccine or a placebo. The specimen was peripheral blood, collected in a trial of Ad26.COV2.S vaccine versus placebo. Here the CDR3 reads CASSSTQGNEQFF. Here the CDR3 DNA reads TGTGCCAGCAGCTCTACACAGGGAAATGAGCAGTTCTTC.